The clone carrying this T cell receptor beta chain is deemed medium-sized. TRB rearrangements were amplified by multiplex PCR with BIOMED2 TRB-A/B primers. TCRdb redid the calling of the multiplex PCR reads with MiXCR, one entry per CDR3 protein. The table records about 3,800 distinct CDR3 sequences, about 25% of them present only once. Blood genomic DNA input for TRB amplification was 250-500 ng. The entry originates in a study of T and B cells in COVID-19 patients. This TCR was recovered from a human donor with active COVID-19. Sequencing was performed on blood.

CDR3 residues: CAWSLQGTTMRFTF. The CDR3 DNA follows: TGTGCCTGGAGCCTACAGGGAACAACTATGAGGTTCACCTTC. The rearrangement links TRBV30 to TRBJ1-2; TRBD1 might be the D (6 bases). The germline V gene encodes CDR1 GTSNPN and CDR2 SVGIG (reference sequence). The CDR3 runs to 14 residues. Trimming pared 3 bases from V and 13 bases from J, leaving 24 bases between.